This TCR beta chain was recovered during a study of glioma-infiltrating T cells after dendritic cell vaccination. Study findings and constraints: Longer survival after dendritic cell vaccination followed higher pretreatment TIL content.

Indicated time point: after dendritic cell vaccination, including at tumor progression/relapse. PBMC sampling occurred before vaccination, two weeks after the third dose, and at progression. The CDR3 extends over 15 amino acids. Germline CDR1 and CDR2: MNHEY and SMNVEV (reference sequence). Trimming cost V 5 bases and J 4 bases, with 12 bases left between them. Primers: 60 V beta forward and 13 J beta reverse. The assay was immunoSEQ multiplex PCR, and TCRdb's table has in-frame clones only and misses some. The table records 45,000 to 60,000 clones, about 79% of them present only once. As regards this clone: Its antigen is as yet unknown.

Sample: blood, taken after dendritic cell vaccination. V is TRBV27 and J is TRBJ1-6; the D gene is possibly TRBD1 (6 bases). The clonotype originates from a human donor with glioblastoma. The chain's CDR3 is CASSPRGGYNSPLHF. The CDR3 DNA is TGTGCCAGCAGTCCACGAGGGGGTTATAATTCACCCCTCCACTTT.